Below are 25 T cell receptor beta chains sequenced from a single sample in a study of blood T cell repertoires in COVID-19 (dated by TCRdb to the early 2020s). Library method: the immunoSEQ multiplex PCR assay. TCRdb took over this immuneACCESS table, retaining in-frame rearrangements with V and J assigned. Such tables are incomplete; in checked studies, under half of the missing clones stem from an unresolved V gene, and the remainder is unexplained. For this sample there are under 50,000 clones; 80% to 90% appear just once. The top ten constitute roughly 15% of the sample. Sequencing was performed on peripheral blood. These receptors were collected from a man in his sixties or seventies with active COVID-19.

This chain connects TRBV13 to TRBJ2-2; tentatively, D is TRBD1 (6 bases). V was clipped by 4 bases and J by 4 bases, with 10 bases between them. Looked up from germline, CDR1 is PRHDT and CDR2 is FYEKMQ (reference sequence). The CDR3 extends over 14 amino acids. The CDR3 protein is CASSSTGSTGELFF. The DNA for the CDR3 is TGTGCCAGCAGCTCTACAGGGTCCACCGGGGAGCTGTTTTTT.

The CDR3 coding sequence is TGTGCCAGCAGTACCCGCGGGACTAGATGGTCTTACAATGAGCAGTTCTTC. Protein product: CASSTRGTRWSYNEQFF. V gene TRBV25-1 combines with J gene TRBJ2-1, with 8 bases identical to TRBD2. The CDR3 length is 17 residues. CDR1 MGHDK and CDR2 SYGVNS come from the germline V gene. Trimming removed 5 bases from V and 4 bases from J; junction bases left unmatched: 13.

This clone was counted only a few times. The chain recombines TRBV28 with TRBJ2-7; D might be TRBD1 (5 bases). Per germline, CDR1 MDHEN and CDR2 SYDVKM. V gave up 5 bases and J gave up 4 bases, with 15 bases separating them. There are 14 residues in the CDR3. In DNA form, the CDR3 reads TGTGCCAGCAGTCCTTCCAGGGTAGCATACGAGCAGTACTTC. This codes for CASSPSRVAYEQYF.

This rearrangement joins TRBV6-5 to TRBJ2-2; weak D call: TRBD1 (6 bases). This CDR3 contains 14 residues. Trimming left V 6 bases short and J 5 bases short, with 13 bases between. Germline CDR1 and CDR2: MNHEY and SVGAGI. CDR3 bases: TGTGCCAGCAGCCCCTCACAGGGAACCGGGGAGCTGTTTTTT. Amino acid sequence: CASSPSQGTGELFF.

The V call is TRBV6-5, the J call TRBJ2-5; a possible D gene is TRBD1 (6 bases). The germline CDR1 and CDR2 sequences are MNHEY and SVGAGI. V was clipped by 2 bases and J by 2 bases, with 12 bases between them. The CDR3 has 15 residues. DNA of the CDR3: TGTGCCAGCAGTTACACAGGACAGTTTCAAGAGACCCAGTACTTC. It yields the protein CASSYTGQFQETQYF.

This sequence joins TRBV27 and TRBJ2-3; possibly TRBD1 for D (6 bases). CDR1 MNHEY and CDR2 SMNVEV come from the germline V gene (reference sequence). CDR3 length: 14 residues. Trimming took 5 bases from V and 1 from J, leaving 10 bases between them. CDR3 sequence reads: CASSNRDGTDTQYF. The CDR3 region has the DNA TGTGCCAGCAGTAACAGGGACGGCACAGATACGCAGTATTTT.

This chain uses TRBV6-1 with TRBJ1-2; TRBD1 agrees at 10 bases. V trimming: 3 bases; J trimming: 3 bases; junction bases outside the gene matches: 4. The CDR3 is 15 amino acids. CDR1 and CDR2 (germline): MNHNS, SASEGT. CDR3: CASSDPTGGYYGYTF. CDR3 nucleotides: TGTGCCAGCAGTGACCCGACAGGGGGCTACTATGGCTACACCTTC.

This chain uses TRBV3-1 (or the pseudogene TRBV3-2) with TRBJ2-7, with TRBD2 matching over 8 bases. V lost 1 base, J lost 6 bases, and 11 bases stayed unmatched. This CDR3 comprises 16 residues. The germline V gene encodes CDR1 LGHDT and CDR2 YNNKEL (reference sequence). CDR3 sequence: CASSQGKGLGRGEQYF. The CDR3 DNA reads TGTGCCAGCAGCCAAGGGAAGGGACTAGGAAGGGGCGAGCAGTACTTC.

This clone was counted between two and nine times. The DNA of the CDR3 is TGCGCCAGCAGCCAACAGGGCGACCGGGGCTACACCTTC. Residues: CASSQQGDRGYTF. This chain uses TRBV4-1 with TRBJ1-2, with TRBD1 as a possible D gene (5 bases). Trimming shortened V by 2 bases and J by 8 bases, and 12 bases separated the two germline ends. Germline CDR1 and CDR2: MGHRA and YSYEKL. CDR3 length: 13 residues.

The V call is TRBV20-1, the J call TRBJ2-7; tentatively, D is TRBD2 (6 bases). The CDR3 covers 10 residues. Trimming took off 6 bases at V and 7 bases at J, with 10 bases between the two ends. Germline values: CDR1 DFQATT, CDR2 SNEGSKA (reference sequence). CDR3 protein: CSALAREQYF. The CDR3 DNA reads as TGCAGTGCCCTAGCGAGGGAGCAGTACTTC.

The chain carries TRBV19 and TRBJ2-5, with 8 bases identical to TRBD1. The CDR3 is 15 residues long. From germline, CDR1 is LNHDA and CDR2 SQIVND (reference sequence). Losses at the gene ends were 0 bases for V and 3 bases for J; bases not matched to a gene: 3. The CDR3, as DNA: TGTGCCAGTAGTATAGATGGGACAGGAGAAGAGACCCAGTACTTC. Translation gives CASSIDGTGEETQYF.

The gene calls are TRBV6-1 and TRBJ2-5; 8 positions agree with TRBD2. CDR3 length: 15 residues. Trimming took 2 bases from V and 5 from J; bases not matched to a gene: 7. Per germline, CDR1 MNHNS and CDR2 SASEGT. Written as DNA, the CDR3 is TGTGCCAGCAGTGAAACGGTAGCGGGGAGGGAGACCCAGTACTTC. It yields the protein CASSETVAGRETQYF.

The gene calls are TRBV3-1 (or the pseudogene TRBV3-2) and TRBJ2-3, with 12 bases lining up with TRBD2. V lost 2 bases, J lost 4 bases, and 4 bases stayed unmatched. In germline, CDR1 is LGHDT, CDR2 YNNKEL (reference sequence). The CDR3 spans 16 residues. CDR3 protein: CASSQNLAGGADTQYF. Here the CDR3 DNA reads TGTGCCAGCAGCCAAAACCTAGCGGGGGGGGCAGATACGCAGTATTTT.

This rearrangement joins TRBV5-1 to TRBJ2-5; D may be TRBD2 (7 bases). This CDR3 is built from 14 residues. V dropped 4 bases and J dropped 5 bases, with 15 bases sitting between them. In germline, CDR1 is SGHRS, CDR2 YFSETQ. The CDR3 DNA reads TGCGCCAGCAGCGGCGGGGGCCAGGATGAGACCCAGTACTTC. Translating gives CASSGGGQDETQYF.

V is TRBV7-9 and J is TRBJ2-1, with a weak D call TRBD2 (6 bases). Germline V lookup: CDR1 SEHNR, CDR2 FQNEAQ (reference sequence). V lost 3 bases, J lost 6 bases, and 15 bases lay in between. The CDR3 runs to 15 residues. CDR3 residues: CASSFYGLYGNEQFF. In DNA, the CDR3 is TGTGCCAGCAGCTTCTACGGACTATACGGCAATGAGCAGTTCTTC.

The rearrangement uses TRBV10-1 and TRBJ2-2; D is possibly TRBD1 (6 bases). This CDR3 region has 15 residues. V lost 3 bases and J lost 0, with 8 bases in between. Germline V lookup: CDR1 WNHNN, CDR2 SYGVQD (reference sequence). The CDR3 coding sequence is TGCGCCAGCAGTGACAGGGGACCGAACACCGGGGAGCTGTTTTTT. This sequence encodes CASSDRGPNTGELFF.

The chain links TRBV27 to TRBJ2-3; 10 positions match TRBD1. CDR3 size: 15 residues. Trimming at V came to 7 bases and at J to 6 bases, leaving 10 bases not matched to a gene. Germline V gives CDR1 MNHEY, CDR2 SMNVEV (reference sequence). CDR3: CASMPGTGESDTQYF. For the CDR3, the DNA is TGTGCCAGCATGCCAGGGACAGGGGAATCCGATACGCAGTATTTT.

CDR3 amino acids: CASSPRTGLYNEQFF. CDR3 nucleotide sequence: TGCGCCAGCAGCCCCCGGACAGGGCTATACAATGAGCAGTTCTTC. The gene calls are TRBV4-3 and TRBJ2-1; 8 bases align to TRBD1. This CDR3 has 15 amino acids. Germline CDR1 and CDR2: LGHNA and YSLEER. After removal of 4 bases from V and 4 bases from J, the junction contained 6 bases not matched to a gene.

This chain's CDR3 is CASSPVFTEAFF. CDR3 DNA sequence: TGTGCCAGCAGCCCCGTTTTCACTGAAGCTTTCTTT. The chain links TRBV9 to TRBJ1-1; D is ambiguous. The V end was cut by 4 bases, the J end by 4 bases, with 8 bases between. The length of the CDR3 is 12 residues. Germline CDR1 is SGDLS and CDR2 is YYNGEE. The full variable domain, in which reference TRBV9 and TRBJ1-1 provide the parts outside the CDR3, is DSGVTQTPKHLITATGQRVTLRCSPRSGDLSVYWYQQSLDQGLQFLIQYYNGEERAKGNILERFSAQQFPDLHSELNLSSLELGDSALYFCASSPVFTEAFFGQGTRLTVV.

This chain uses TRBV5-4 with TRBJ2-1, with TRBD2 matching 7 bases. CDR1 is SGHNT, CDR2 YYREEE, per germline (reference sequence). This CDR3 spans 15 amino acids. Trimming at V came to 0 bases and at J to 3 bases, leaving 3 bases not matched to a gene. CDR3: CASSLGGGSYNEQFF. CDR3 nucleotides: TGTGCCAGCAGCTTGGGCGGGGGAAGCTACAATGAGCAGTTCTTC.

The chain couples TRBV4-1 to TRBJ1-5; 9 nucleotides line up with TRBD1. The CDR3 length is 16 residues. The germline CDR1 and CDR2 sequences are MGHRA and YSYEKL. The J segment lost 0 bases and the V segment lost 1 base, leaving 1 base of the junction unmatched. The chain's CDR3 is CASSQGTGVSNQPQHF. The CDR3 bases are TGCGCCAGCAGCCAAGGGACAGGGGTTAGCAATCAGCCCCAGCATTTT.

The V gene is TRBV10-3, the J gene TRBJ1-1; D uncertain. Trimming removed 6 bases at V and 4 bases at J, with 9 bases between. The germline V gene has CDR1 ENHRY and CDR2 SYGVKD. The CDR3 is 12 residues long. CDR3 in amino acids: CAISYEGTEAFF. In DNA, the CDR3 is TGTGCCATCAGCTATGAGGGCACTGAAGCTTTCTTT.

The chain uses TRBV9 and TRBJ2-5; D is perhaps TRBD2 (7 bases). This CDR3 region has 15 residues. Trimming shortened V by 4 bases and J by 2 bases, and 15 bases separated the two germline ends. Germline V gene data show CDR1 as SGDLS and CDR2 as YYNGEE. The CDR3 region is CASSRGAGRQETQYF. The CDR3 coding sequence is TGTGCCAGCAGCCGGGGGGCGGGACGACAAGAGACCCAGTACTTC.

The V and J genes are TRBV5-1 and TRBJ1-4; a possible D gene is TRBD1 (5 bases). V shed 4 bases and J shed 0 bases, with 13 bases lying between them. Germline V CDR1 and CDR2: SGHRS, YFSETQ. The CDR3 spans 16 residues. CDR3 loop: CASSTDGAATNEKLFF. CDR3 DNA: TGCGCCAGCAGCACCGATGGGGCCGCAACTAATGAAAAACTGTTTTTT.

V usage is TRBV6-6 and J usage is TRBJ2-3, with 7 bases that match TRBD1. This CDR3 is 15 amino acids long. Trimming removed 6 bases from V and 0 bases from J; junction bases left unmatched: 6. Germline lookup yields CDR1 MNHNY and CDR2 SVGAGI (reference sequence). CDR3 sequence: CASSPRGTSTDTQYF. The DNA of the CDR3 is TGTGCCAGCAGCCCCAGGGGGACGAGCACAGATACGCAGTATTTT.